A selection of T cell receptor beta chains follows, all from one sample in a study of human T cells and chemical hapten exposure. TCRdb called the RACE reads again in MiXCR, with one record for every CDR3 protein. This repertoire shows 75,000 to 90,000 distinct CDR3 sequences, over 9.5% found once; its top ten account for about 3.7%. This specimen was whole blood, taken in connection with sensitization to the hapten diphenylcyclopropenone (DPC). The source is a woman aged 55-75 years with alopecia areata. Some clones in this sample may be carry-over from other donors' samples. Each CDR3 is given with its conserved first and last residue. The D gene is left open where the match is weak. Clone size is shown for a subset of rows, as once, few, many or a class of expanded clone.

j_call v_call d_call clone_size cdr3_aa cdr3_nt
TRBJ2-1 TRBV20-1 TRBD2 - CSASPTSGGHNEQFF TGCAGTGCTAGCCCTACTAGCGGGGGGCACAATGAGCAGTTCTTC
TRBJ2-1 TRBV20-1 - few CSATGLSHHEQFF TGCAGTGCTACAGGACTCTCCCACCATGAGCAGTTCTTC
TRBJ2-3 TRBV29-1 - few CSVFSFGGHTDTQYF TGCAGCGTGTTCTCCTTCGGGGGACACACAGATACGCAGTATTTT
TRBJ1-1 TRBV7-3 - few CASSSNQWTEAFF TGTGCCAGCAGCTCTAATCAATGGACTGAAGCTTTCTTT
TRBJ1-3 TRBV20-1 - - CSARIGQGRGNTIYF TGCAGTGCTAGAATTGGGCAGGGGAGAGGAAACACCATATATTTT
TRBJ2-2 TRBV5-1 - few CASSFQGAQTGELFF TGCGCCAGCAGCTTCCAAGGGGCGCAAACCGGGGAGCTGTTTTTT
TRBJ2-5 TRBV27 - few CASSLTPDSIYQETQYF TGTGCCAGCAGTTTAACGCCGGACAGCATATACCAAGAGACCCAGTACTTC
TRBJ2-7 TRBV6-1 TRBD1 many CASRPQPPNRGFDEQYF TGTGCCAGCAGACCTCAACCGCCGAACAGGGGCTTCGACGAGCAGTACTTC
TRBJ2-2 TRBV2 TRBD2 many CASRASSGGAISGELFF TGTGCCAGCAGAGCCTCTAGCGGGGGGGCTATCAGTGGGGAGCTGTTTTTT
TRBJ1-1 TRBV7-2 - many CASREIVNTEAFF TGTGCCAGCCGAGAGATAGTGAACACTGAAGCTTTCTTT
TRBJ2-7 TRBV13 TRBD1 many CASSLTGEPHEQYF TGTGCCAGCAGCTTAACAGGGGAACCCCACGAGCAGTACTTC
TRBJ1-1 TRBV11-2 - - CASSLGDWRQAFF TGTGCCAGCAGCTTAGGAGATTGGCGTCAAGCTTTCTTT
TRBJ2-3 TRBV20-1 - - CSARAPGVTDTQYF TGCAGTGCCAGAGCTCCGGGCGTAACAGATACGCAGTATTTT
TRBJ1-1 TRBV3-1 - - CASSQDVGGEAFF TGTGCCAGCAGCCAAGATGTAGGCGGGGAAGCTTTCTTT
TRBJ2-1 TRBV24-1 - - CATSDSNFDEQFF TGTGCCACCAGTGACTCCAACTTCGATGAGCAGTTCTTC
TRBJ2-7 TRBV7-2 TRBD1 many CASSLVTGGTYEQYF TGTGCCAGCAGCTTAGTGACAGGGGGCACCTACGAGCAGTACTTC
TRBJ2-2 TRBV9 - many CASSGEVTGELFF TGTGCCAGCAGCGGTGAGGTCACCGGGGAGCTGTTTTTT
TRBJ1-1 TRBV5-1 - - CASSAGVDTEAFF TGCGCCAGCAGCGCGGGAGTCGACACTGAAGCTTTCTTT
TRBJ1-5 TRBV7-2 - - CASSLTEPRGNQPQHF TGTGCCAGCAGCTTGACGGAGCCGCGGGGCAATCAGCCCCAGCATTTT
TRBJ2-3 TRBV29-1 - few CSVDGGSPTDTQYF TGCAGCGTTGATGGGGGTTCCCCCACAGATACGCAGTATTTT
TRBJ2-7 TRBV12-3/TRBV12-4 - - CASSLVQGVEQYF TGTGCCAGCAGTTTAGTACAGGGAGTCGAGCAGTACTTC
TRBJ2-6 TRBV7-2 - - CASSLVFRSGANVLTF TGTGCCAGCAGCTTAGTTTTTCGCTCTGGGGCCAACGTCCTGACTTTC
TRBJ2-3 TRBV29-1 TRBD1 few CSAGQGRDVDTQYF TGCAGCGCTGGACAGGGTCGCGACGTAGATACGCAGTATTTT
TRBJ1-4 TRBV3-1 TRBD1 - CASSQRTGGEKLFF TGTGCCAGCAGCCAACGGACAGGGGGCGAAAAACTGTTTTTT
TRBJ2-1 TRBV9 - - CASSWKRDNEQFF TGTGCCAGCAGCTGGAAGCGGGACAATGAGCAGTTCTTC
TRBJ2-1 TRBV12-3/TRBV12-4 TRBD2 few CASSLRLGLAGGGDEQFF TGTGCCAGCAGCCTCAGACTAGGACTAGCGGGGGGAGGCGATGAGCAGTTCTTC
TRBJ1-1 TRBV5-1 - few CASSWDTSNTEAFF TGCGCCAGCAGCTGGGACACCTCGAACACTGAAGCTTTCTTT